These 14 T cell receptor beta chains came from one sample sequenced in a study of T cell responses to AZD1222 COVID-19 vaccine. Repertoires were generated with immunoSEQ multiplex PCR, while TCRdb's copy carries only in-frame clones and drops some. The table shows more than 140,000 clones, with around 88% occurring only once. The material sequenced was peripheral blood, taken on day 0 of MenACWY control vaccination. Receptors originate from an adult in good health.

The chain has TRBV7-2 and TRBJ1-2, with D tentatively TRBD1 (5 bases). The germline V gene encodes CDR1 SGHTA and CDR2 FQGNSA. The CDR3 is made up of 16 amino acids. Trimming removed 1 base at V and 4 bases at J, with 16 bases between. CDR3 coding DNA: TGTGCCAGCAGCTTAGTAGGGGTAGGGAGTAGCTATGGCTACACCTTC. Protein product: CASSLVGVGSSYGYTF. Full variable domain (remainder filled in from reference TRBV7-2 and TRBJ1-2): GAGVSQSPSNKVTEKGKDVELRCDPISGHTALYWYRQSLGQGLEFLIYFQGNSAPDKSGLPSDRFSAERTGGSVSTLTIQRTQQEDSAVYLCASSLVGVGSSYGYTFGSGTRLTVV.

The rearrangement uses TRBV3-1 (or the pseudogene TRBV3-2) and TRBJ2-7; perhaps TRBD2 as D (6 bases). This CDR3 is built from 14 residues. Germline CDR1 and CDR2: LGHDT and YNNKEL (reference sequence). V lost 0 bases, J lost 8 bases, and 14 bases lay in between. The CDR3: CASSQEGGSGQQYF. CDR3 DNA sequence: TGTGCCAGCAGCCAAGAGGGCGGTAGCGGCCAGCAGTACTTC.

This chain uses TRBV4-3 with TRBJ2-3, with D possibly being TRBD1 (5 bases). CDR1 LGHNA and CDR2 YSLEER come from the germline V gene. Trimming took 5 bases from V and 5 from J, leaving 14 bases between them. The CDR3 covers 14 residues. The CDR3 region has the DNA TGCGCCAGCAGCAGTATGCAGGGCGGAGATACGCAGTATTTT. Its translation: CASSSMQGGDTQYF.

The chain uses TRBV10-3 and TRBJ1-1, with TRBD1 as a possible D gene (5 bases). The ends were cut back, 6 bases at V and 1 base at J, with 12 bases in the middle. CDR1 and CDR2 (germline): ENHRY, SYGVKD. The CDR3 totals 14 residues. The CDR3 sequence: CAIRDRGGNTEAFF. The CDR3 DNA sequence: TGTGCCATCAGAGACCGGGGGGGGAACACTGAAGCTTTCTTT.

The V call is TRBV6-6, the J call TRBJ1-2; 9 nucleotides agree with TRBD1. Unmatched junction bases numbered 1, after V lost 5 bases and J lost 3 bases. Germline V gives CDR1 MNHNY, CDR2 SVGAGI (reference sequence). The CDR3 is 13 amino acids. The CDR3 DNA reads as TGTGCCAGCAGTCGGGACAGGGACTATGGCTACACCTTC. It codes for CASSRDRDYGYTF.

This clone was seen a handful of times. This sequence joins TRBV18 and TRBJ2-1; 14 bases agree with TRBD2. Germline V gene sequence: CDR1 KGHSH, CDR2 LQKENI. The junction had 5 bases not matched to a gene; V was cut back by 0 bases and J by 7 bases. CDR3 length: 17 amino acids. The DNA of the CDR3 is TGTGCCAGCTCACCACCGGGACTAGCGGGAGTCGGAAATGAGCAGTTCTTC. Translated: CASSPPGLAGVGNEQFF.

The chain combines TRBV5-1 with TRBJ1-5; D may be TRBD1 (6 bases). This CDR3 has 14 residues. Germline lookup yields CDR1 SGHRS and CDR2 YFSETQ. Between the trimmed V and J ends, which lost 0 bases and 3 bases, there was a span of 7 bases. The DNA of the CDR3 is TGCGCCAGCAGCTTGGCAGGGGTCAATCAGCCCCAGCATTTT. It encodes CASSLAGVNQPQHF.

V and J are TRBV14 and TRBJ2-3; no reliable D call. CDR1 and CDR2 (germline): SGHDN, FVKESK. The CDR3 has 11 residues. Trimming pared 1 base from V and 7 bases from J, leaving 3 bases between. CDR3 nucleotide sequence: TGTGCCAGCAGCCAAGGCTATACGCAGTATTTT. Its translation: CASSQGYTQYF. Together with reference TRBV14 and TRBJ2-3, the CDR3 gives the full variable domain: EAGVTQFPSHSVIEKGQTVTLRCDPISGHDNLYWYRRVMGKEIKFLLHFVKESKQDESGMPNNRFLAERTGGTYSTLKVQPAELEDSGVYFCASSQGYTQYFGPGTRLTVL.

The chain links TRBV11-3 to TRBJ1-6; D possibly corresponds to TRBD1 (6 bases). The V gene lost 5 bases and the J gene lost 10 bases, with 15 bases spanning the gap. Germline lookup yields CDR1 SGHNT and CDR2 YENEEA. The CDR3 is 14 residues long. CDR3 bases: TGTGCCAGCAGCGGACAGAGGGTAGGCTCACCCCTCCACTTT. Its translation: CASSGQRVGSPLHF.

This chain joins TRBV11-3 and TRBJ1-1; no firm D call. Trimming left V 1 base short and J 14 bases short, with 14 bases between. CDR3 length: 12 residues. Germline assignment: CDR1 SGHNT and CDR2 YENEEA. The CDR3 bases are TGTGCCAGCAGCTTAGTTCTGGAATCGATCTTCTTT. This sequence encodes CASSLVLESIFF.

The chain has TRBV11-3 and TRBJ1-3, with D unresolved. Germline V gene lookup returns CDR1 SGHNT and CDR2 YENEEA. V lost 5 bases to trimming and J lost 4 bases, with 18 bases between them. CDR3 length: 16 residues. For the CDR3, the DNA is TGTGCCAGCAGCGCACGACACTCACCGCCAGGAAACACCATATATTTT. This gives the protein CASSARHSPPGNTIYF.

This clone was recorded a few times. The chain carries TRBV7-2 and TRBJ2-1; 7 nucleotides align to TRBD1. The CDR3 spans 15 residues. The J segment lost 6 bases and the V segment lost 8 bases, leaving 13 bases of the junction unmatched. The germline V gene encodes CDR1 SGHTA and CDR2 FQGNSA. CDR3 sequence (DNA): TGTGCCAGCCTTTCGAACAGGGGAACTCGCAATGAGCAGTTCTTC. Its translation: CASLSNRGTRNEQFF.

V gene TRBV7-2 combines with J gene TRBJ1-1; a weak D match, TRBD1 (6 bases). The CDR3 extends over 13 amino acids. Trimming took 4 bases from V and 4 from J, leaving 10 bases between them. CDR1 is SGHTA and CDR2 is FQGNSA in the germline V gene. The CDR3 loop reads CASSSPGVTEAFF. CDR3 bases: TGTGCCAGCAGCTCCCCAGGGGTCACTGAAGCTTTCTTT.

The J gene is TRBJ2-3, the V gene TRBV6-2 or TRBV6-3; no firm D call. The V end was cut by 0 bases, the J end by 2 bases, with 6 bases between. Per germline, CDR1 MNHEY and CDR2 SVGEGT. The CDR3 is 14 residues long. In DNA, the CDR3 is TGTGCCAGCAGTTACTCGATGGTCACAGATACGCAGTATTTT. It yields the protein CASSYSMVTDTQYF.